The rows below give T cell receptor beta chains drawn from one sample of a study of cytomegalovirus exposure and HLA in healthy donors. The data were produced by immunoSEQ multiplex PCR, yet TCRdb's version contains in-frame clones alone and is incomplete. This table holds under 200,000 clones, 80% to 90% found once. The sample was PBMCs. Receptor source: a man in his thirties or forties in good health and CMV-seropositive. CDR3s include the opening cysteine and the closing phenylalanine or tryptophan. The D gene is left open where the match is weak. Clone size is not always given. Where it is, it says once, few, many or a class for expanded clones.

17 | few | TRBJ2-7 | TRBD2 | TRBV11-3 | CASSLEYFGRSSYEQYF | TGTGCCAGCAGCTTAGAGTACTTCGGGAGGAGCTCCTACGAGCAGTACTTC
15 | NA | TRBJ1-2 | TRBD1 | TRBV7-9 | CASSSQGAGNYGYTF | TGTGCCAGCAGCTCTCAGGGGGCTGGTAACTATGGCTACACCTTC
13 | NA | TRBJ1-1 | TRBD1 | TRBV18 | CASSPGQGGEAFF | TGTGCCAGCTCACCAGGACAGGGGGGGGAAGCTTTCTTT
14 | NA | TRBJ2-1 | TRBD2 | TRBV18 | CASFGLAGVNEQFF | TGTGCCAGCTTTGGACTAGCGGGAGTGAATGAGCAGTTCTTC
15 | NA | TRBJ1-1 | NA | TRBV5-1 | CASSLHSEANTEAFF | TGCGCCAGCAGCTTGCACTCGGAGGCGAACACTGAAGCTTTCTTT
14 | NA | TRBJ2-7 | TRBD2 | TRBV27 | CASSSAGVRNEQYF | TGTGCCAGCAGTTCAGCGGGAGTCAGGAACGAGCAGTACTTC
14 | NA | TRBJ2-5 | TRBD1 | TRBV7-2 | CASSRPGQGETQYF | TGTGCCAGCAGCCGGCCGGGACAGGGAGAGACCCAGTACTTC
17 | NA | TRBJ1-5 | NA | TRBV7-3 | CASSLKGQTNSNQPQHF | TGTGCCAGCAGCTTAAAAGGACAGACTAATAGCAATCAGCCCCAGCATTTT
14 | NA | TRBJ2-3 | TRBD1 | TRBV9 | CASSVRGQADTQYF | TGTGCCAGCAGCGTAAGGGGACAGGCAGATACGCAGTATTTT
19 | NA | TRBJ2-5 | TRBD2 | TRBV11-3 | CASSLGLRLAGGPVETQYF | TGTGCCAGCAGCTTAGGACTAAGGCTAGCGGGAGGGCCCGTGGAGACCCAGTACTTC
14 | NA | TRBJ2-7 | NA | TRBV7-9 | CASSLRDTTYEQYF | TGTGCCAGCAGCCTCCGGGACACAACCTACGAGCAGTACTTC
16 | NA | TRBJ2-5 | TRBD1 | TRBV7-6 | CASSYQGQARQETQYF | TGTGCCAGCAGCTACCAAGGACAGGCCCGACAAGAGACCCAGTACTTC
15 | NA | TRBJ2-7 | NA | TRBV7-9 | CSSSFPLSGSYEQYF | TGTTCCAGCAGCTTTCCCCTTAGCGGCTCCTACGAGCAGTACTTC
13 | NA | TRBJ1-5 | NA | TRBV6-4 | CASSEGRGQPQHF | TGTGCCAGCAGTGAAGGGAGGGGACAGCCCCAGCATTTT
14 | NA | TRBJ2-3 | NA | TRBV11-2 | CASSLKLHTDTQYF | TGTGCCAGCAGCTTGAAACTCCACACAGATACGCAGTATTTT
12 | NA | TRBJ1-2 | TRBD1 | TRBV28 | CASSDYGQGGTF | TGTGCCAGCAGTGACTATGGACAGGGTGGCACCTTC
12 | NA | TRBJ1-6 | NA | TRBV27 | CASSFLNSPLHF | TGTGCCAGCAGTTTTCTTAATTCACCCCTCCACTTT
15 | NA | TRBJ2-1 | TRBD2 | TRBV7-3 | CASSYSGSRYNEQFF | TGTGCCAGCAGCTATAGCGGGAGTCGGTACAATGAGCAGTTCTTC
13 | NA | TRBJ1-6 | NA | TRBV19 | CASSFGTHQDLHF | TGTGCCAGTAGTTTCGGGACTCATCAGGACCTCCACTTT